This TCR beta chain was identified in a study of CD8 T cells in ankylosing spondylitis. In germline, CDR1 is SNHLY, CDR2 FYNNEI. Trimming left V 0 bases short and J 5 bases short, with 14 bases between. The length of the CDR3 is 15 residues. It was by quantitative 5'-RACE with molecular barcodes that TCR beta libraries were made. TCRdb reprocessed the 5' RACE reads via MiXCR and lists one record per CDR3 protein. Here the sample spans under 250,000 distinct CDR3 sequences, about 10% being singletons. Study conclusions and caveats: Disease-associated clones were reportedly significantly overrepresented in matched ankylosing spondylitis synovial fluid. Apparently characteristic of ankylosing spondylitis blood was a TCR beta motif (about 8 highly homologous variants).

A note on this clonotype: The antigen is unknown.

The TCR originated in a male donor with ankylosing spondylitis or in good health (not recorded which). The J gene is TRBJ2-7, the V gene TRBV2; D is ambiguous. What was sequenced was blood, either unsorted or a sorted T cell fraction (not recorded which). The CDR3 DNA follows: TGTGCCAGCAGTGAAGCGGGCGGTAGGGCCCACGAGCAGTACTTC. Protein: CASSEAGGRAHEQYF.